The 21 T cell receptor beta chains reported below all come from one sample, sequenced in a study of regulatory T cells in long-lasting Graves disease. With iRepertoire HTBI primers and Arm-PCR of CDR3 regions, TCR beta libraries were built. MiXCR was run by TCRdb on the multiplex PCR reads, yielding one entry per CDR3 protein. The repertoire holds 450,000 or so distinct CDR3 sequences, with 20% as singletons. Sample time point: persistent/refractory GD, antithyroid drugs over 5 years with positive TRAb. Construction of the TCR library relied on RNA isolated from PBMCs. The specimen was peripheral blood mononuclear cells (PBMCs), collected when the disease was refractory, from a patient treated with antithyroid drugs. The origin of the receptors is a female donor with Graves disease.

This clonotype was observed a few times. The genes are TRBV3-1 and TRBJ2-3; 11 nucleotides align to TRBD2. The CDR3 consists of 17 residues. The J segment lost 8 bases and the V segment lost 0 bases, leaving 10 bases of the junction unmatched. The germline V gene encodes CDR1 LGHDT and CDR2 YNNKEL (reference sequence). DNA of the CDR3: TGTGCCAGCAGCCAAGATAAACTAGCGGGAGTCCATGGTACGCAGTATTTT. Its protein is CASSQDKLAGVHGTQYF.

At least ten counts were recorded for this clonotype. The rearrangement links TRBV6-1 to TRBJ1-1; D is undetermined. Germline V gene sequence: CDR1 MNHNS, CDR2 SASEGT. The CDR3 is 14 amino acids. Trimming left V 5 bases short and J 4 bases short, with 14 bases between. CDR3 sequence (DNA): TGTGCCAGCAGTCCATACGGGAGGGCCACTGAAGCTTTCTTT. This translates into CASSPYGRATEAFF.

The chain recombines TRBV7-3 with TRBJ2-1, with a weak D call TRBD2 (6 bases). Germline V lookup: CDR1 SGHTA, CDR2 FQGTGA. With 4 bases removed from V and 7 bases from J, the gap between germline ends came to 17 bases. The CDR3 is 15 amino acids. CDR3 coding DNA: TGTGCCAGCAGCTACCTCGGGACGGGGGAAAATGAGCAGTTCTTC. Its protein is CASSYLGTGENEQFF.

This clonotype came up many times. The CDR3 bases are TGTGCCAGCAGCTTGGATTTATATGGGGCAGTCTCTGGGGCCAACGTCCTGACTTTC. It specifies CASSLDLYGAVSGANVLTF. The chain carries TRBV11-2 and TRBJ2-6; possible D gene TRBD1, 5 bases. Looked up from germline, CDR1 is SGHAT and CDR2 is FQNNGV. The germline V and J ends were trimmed by 3 bases and 0 bases, with 18 bases remaining between them. The CDR3 totals 19 residues. Full variable domain (rest looked up from reference TRBV11-2 and TRBJ2-6): EAGVAQSPRYKIIEKRQSVAFWCNPISGHATLYWYQQILGQGPKLLIQFQNNGVVDDSQLPKDRFSAERLKGVDSTLKIQPAKLEDSAVYLCASSLDLYGAVSGANVLTFGAGSRLTVL.

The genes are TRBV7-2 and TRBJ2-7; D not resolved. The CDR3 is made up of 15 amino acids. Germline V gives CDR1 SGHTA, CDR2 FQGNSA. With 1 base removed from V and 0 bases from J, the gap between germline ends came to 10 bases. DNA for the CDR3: TGTGCCAGCAGCTTAGAGCTAACGGGCTCCTACGAGCAGTACTTC. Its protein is CASSLELTGSYEQYF.

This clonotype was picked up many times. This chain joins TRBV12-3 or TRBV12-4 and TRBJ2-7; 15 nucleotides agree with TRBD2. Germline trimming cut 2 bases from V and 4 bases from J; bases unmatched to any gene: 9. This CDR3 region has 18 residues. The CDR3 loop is CASSLRTSGRASLYEQYF. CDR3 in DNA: TGTGCCAGCAGTTTACGGACTAGCGGGAGGGCCTCACTTTACGAGCAGTACTTC.

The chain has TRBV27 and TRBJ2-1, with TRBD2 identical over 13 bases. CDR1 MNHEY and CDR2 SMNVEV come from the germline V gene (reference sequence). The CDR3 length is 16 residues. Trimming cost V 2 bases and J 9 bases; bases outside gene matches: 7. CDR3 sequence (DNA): TGTGCCAGCAGTTTACCTAGGACTAGCGGGAGCGGTGAGCAGTTCTTC. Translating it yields CASSLPRTSGSGEQFF.

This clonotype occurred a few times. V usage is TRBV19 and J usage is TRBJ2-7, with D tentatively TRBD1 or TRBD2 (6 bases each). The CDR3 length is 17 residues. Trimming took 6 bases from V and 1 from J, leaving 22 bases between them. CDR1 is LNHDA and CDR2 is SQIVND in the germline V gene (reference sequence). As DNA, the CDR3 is TGTGCCAGTAGGCCCGTCGGGGGCGGAACTAGATCCTACGAGCAGTACTTC. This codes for CASRPVGGGTRSYEQYF.

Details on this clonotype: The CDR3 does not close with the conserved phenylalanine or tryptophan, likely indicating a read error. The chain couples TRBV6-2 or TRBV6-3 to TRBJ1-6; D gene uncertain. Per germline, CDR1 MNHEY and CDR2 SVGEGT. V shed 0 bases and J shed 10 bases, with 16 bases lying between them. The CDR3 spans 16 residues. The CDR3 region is CASSYSGAARESPLHL. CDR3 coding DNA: TGTGCCAGCAGTTACTCAGGTGCCGCTCGGGAATCACCCCTCCACCTT.

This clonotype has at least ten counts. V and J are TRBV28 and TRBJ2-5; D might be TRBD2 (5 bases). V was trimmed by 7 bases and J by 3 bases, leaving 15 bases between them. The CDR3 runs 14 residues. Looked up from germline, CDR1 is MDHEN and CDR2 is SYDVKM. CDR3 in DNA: TGTGCCAGCACCGATGGACCGGGAAAAGAGACCCAGTACTTC. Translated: CASTDGPGKETQYF.

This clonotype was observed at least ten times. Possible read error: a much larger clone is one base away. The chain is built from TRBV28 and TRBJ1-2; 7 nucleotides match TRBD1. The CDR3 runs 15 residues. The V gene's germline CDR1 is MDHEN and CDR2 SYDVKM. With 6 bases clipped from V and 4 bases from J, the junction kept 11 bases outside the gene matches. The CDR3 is CASSLLSRGVYGYTF. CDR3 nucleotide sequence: TGTGCCAGCAGCCTTCTGAGCAGGGGGGTCTATGGCTACACCTTC.

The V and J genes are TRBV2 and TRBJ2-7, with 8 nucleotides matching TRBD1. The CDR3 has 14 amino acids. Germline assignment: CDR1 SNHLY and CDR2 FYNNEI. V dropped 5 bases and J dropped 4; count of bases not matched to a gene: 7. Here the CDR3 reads CASSYGQGIYEQYF. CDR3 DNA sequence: TGTGCCAGCAGTTACGGACAGGGTATTTACGAGCAGTACTTC.

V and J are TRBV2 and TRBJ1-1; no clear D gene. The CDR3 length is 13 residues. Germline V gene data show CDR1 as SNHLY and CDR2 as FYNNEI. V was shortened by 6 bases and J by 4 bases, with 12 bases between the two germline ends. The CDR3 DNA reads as TGTGCCAGCAGGACCCAAGGCATCACTGAAGCTTTCTTT. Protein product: CASRTQGITEAFF.

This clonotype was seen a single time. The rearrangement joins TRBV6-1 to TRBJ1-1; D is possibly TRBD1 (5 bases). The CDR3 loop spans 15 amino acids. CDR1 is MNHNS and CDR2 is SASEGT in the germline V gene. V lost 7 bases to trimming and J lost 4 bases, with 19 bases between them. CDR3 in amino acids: CASKPDSPRSTEAFF. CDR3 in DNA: TGTGCCAGCAAACCCGACAGTCCCAGGTCCACTGAAGCTTTCTTT.

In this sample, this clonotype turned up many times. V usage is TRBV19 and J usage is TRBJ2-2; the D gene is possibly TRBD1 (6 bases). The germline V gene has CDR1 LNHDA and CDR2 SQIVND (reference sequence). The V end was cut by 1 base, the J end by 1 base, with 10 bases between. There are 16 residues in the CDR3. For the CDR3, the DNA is TGTGCCAGTAGTATAGTCCCAGGGGTGAACACCGGGGAGCTGTTTTTT. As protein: CASSIVPGVNTGELFF.

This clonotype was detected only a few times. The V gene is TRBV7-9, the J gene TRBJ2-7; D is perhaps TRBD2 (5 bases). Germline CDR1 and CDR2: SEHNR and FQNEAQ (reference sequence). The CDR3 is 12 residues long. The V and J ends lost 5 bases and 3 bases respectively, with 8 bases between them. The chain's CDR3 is CASSHTSYEQYF. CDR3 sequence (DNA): TGTGCCAGCAGCCATACTAGCTACGAGCAGTACTTC. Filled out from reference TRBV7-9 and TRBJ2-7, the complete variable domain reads DTGVSQNPRHKITKRGQNVTFRCDPISEHNRLYWYRQTLGQGPEFLTYFQNEAQLEKSRLLSDRFSAERPKGSFSTLEIQRTEQGDSAMYLCASSHTSYEQYFGPGTRLTVT.

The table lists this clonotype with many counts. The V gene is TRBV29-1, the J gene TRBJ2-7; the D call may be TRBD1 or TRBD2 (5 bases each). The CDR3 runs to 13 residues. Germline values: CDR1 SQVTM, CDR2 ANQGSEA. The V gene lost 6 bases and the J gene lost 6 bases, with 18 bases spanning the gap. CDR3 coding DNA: TGCAGCGTCTCATTCAAGGGACCCGGCGAGCAGTACTTC. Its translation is CSVSFKGPGEQYF.

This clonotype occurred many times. CDR3 protein: CASSPETGENIQYF. CDR3 bases: TGTGCCAGCTCACCAGAGACAGGAGAAAACATTCAGTACTTC. V gene TRBV18 combines with J gene TRBJ2-4; D may be TRBD1 (6 bases). Trimming stripped 2 bases from V and 5 bases from J, with 10 bases between. This CDR3 is built from 14 residues. The V gene's germline CDR1 is KGHSH and CDR2 LQKENI.

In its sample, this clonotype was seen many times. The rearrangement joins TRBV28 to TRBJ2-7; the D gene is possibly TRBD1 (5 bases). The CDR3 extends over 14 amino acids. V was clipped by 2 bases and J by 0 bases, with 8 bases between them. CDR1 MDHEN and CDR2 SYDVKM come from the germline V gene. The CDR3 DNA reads TGTGCCAGCAGTTTAACAGGCCGCTCCTACGAGCAGTACTTC. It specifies CASSLTGRSYEQYF.

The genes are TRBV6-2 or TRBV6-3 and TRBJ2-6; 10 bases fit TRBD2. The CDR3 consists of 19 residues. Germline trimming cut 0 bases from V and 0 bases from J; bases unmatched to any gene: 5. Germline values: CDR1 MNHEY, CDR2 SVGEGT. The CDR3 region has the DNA TGTGCCAGCAGTTACTCGATTCTAGCGGGGGTCTCTGGGGCCAACGTCCTGACTTTC. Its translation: CASSYSILAGVSGANVLTF.

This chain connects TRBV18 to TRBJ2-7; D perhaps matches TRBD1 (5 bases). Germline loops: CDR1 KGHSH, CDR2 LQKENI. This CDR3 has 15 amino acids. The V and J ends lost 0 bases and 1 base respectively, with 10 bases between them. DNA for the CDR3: TGTGCCAGCTCACCACCTTACGGACAATCCTACGAGCAGTACTTC. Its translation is CASSPPYGQSYEQYF.